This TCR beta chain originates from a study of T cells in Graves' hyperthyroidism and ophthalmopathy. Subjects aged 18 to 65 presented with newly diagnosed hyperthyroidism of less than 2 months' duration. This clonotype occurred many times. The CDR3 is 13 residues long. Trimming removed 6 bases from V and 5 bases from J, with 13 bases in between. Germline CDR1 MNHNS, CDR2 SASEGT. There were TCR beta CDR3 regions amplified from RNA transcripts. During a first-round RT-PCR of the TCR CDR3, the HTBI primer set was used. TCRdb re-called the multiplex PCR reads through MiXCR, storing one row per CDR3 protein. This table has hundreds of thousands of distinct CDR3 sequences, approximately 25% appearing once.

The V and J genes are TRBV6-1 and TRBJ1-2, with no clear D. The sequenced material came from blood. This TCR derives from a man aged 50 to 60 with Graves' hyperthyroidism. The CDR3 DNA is TGTGCCAGCAGGTTGGGCCAGGAGTATGGCTACACCTTC. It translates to CASRLGQEYGYTF.